This T cell receptor (beta chain) was recorded in a study of cytomegalovirus exposure and HLA in healthy donors. The CDR3 covers 10 residues. Germline CDR1 and CDR2: GTSNPN and SVGIG (reference sequence). V lost 5 bases, J lost 5 bases, and 7 bases lay in between. The PCR made use of 60 Vbeta and 13 Jbeta primers. Here immunoSEQ multiplex PCR was the method, and the copy in TCRdb shows in-frame clones only, minus some. The sample contains under 140,000 clones, less than 85% of which appear only once. Study-wide points: The study found most TCR sequences rare, yet found some public TCRs in many donors. Later analysis suggested links between common viral pathogens and several top significant clusters. The study listed 164 cytomegalovirus-associated TCR beta chains.

There were likely unrecorded immune exposures, though donors were nominally healthy when sampled. Turning to this clone: Antigen unknown.

The V gene is TRBV30, the J gene TRBJ2-7; weak D call: TRBD2 (5 bases). The specimen sequenced was PBMCs. This receptor was identified in a man under 40 in good health and CMV-seropositive. The chain's CDR3 is CAWGGHEQYF. The CDR3 bases are TGTGCCTGGGGAGGACACGAGCAGTACTTC.